This T cell receptor beta chain was sequenced for a study of cytomegalovirus exposure and HLA in healthy donors. Study information: Among around 400 genotyped donors, around 77% fell in the Caucasian-associated ancestry cluster.

The PCR used 60 Vbeta and 13 Jbeta primers. Clones were read by immunoSEQ multiplex PCR, and TCRdb kept only the in-frame ones, dropping some. The sample has 150,000 or so clones; 65% to 70% are singletons. The CDR3 has 14 amino acids. Per the germline V gene, CDR1 is GTSNPN and CDR2 is SVGIG (reference sequence). Trimming cost V 2 bases and J 7 bases; bases outside gene matches: 7. About this clone itself: Its specificity is not known.

Broader study findings: In all likelihood, a cluster of highly shared sequence variants was a sequencing artifact. Presence/absence analysis assumed near-uniform sequencing depth across donors. HLA alleles showed associations with 16,951 TCR beta sequences in a later analysis, at a 0.05 false discovery rate.

Sequencing input: PBMCs. The genes are TRBV30 and TRBJ2-2; 7 bases fit TRBD2. The source of this sequence is a man aged 25 to 40 in good health and CMV-seropositive. The CDR3 spells CAWSTWGGDGELFF. In nucleotides, the CDR3 is TGTGCCTGGAGTACGTGGGGGGGGGACGGGGAGCTGTTTTTT.